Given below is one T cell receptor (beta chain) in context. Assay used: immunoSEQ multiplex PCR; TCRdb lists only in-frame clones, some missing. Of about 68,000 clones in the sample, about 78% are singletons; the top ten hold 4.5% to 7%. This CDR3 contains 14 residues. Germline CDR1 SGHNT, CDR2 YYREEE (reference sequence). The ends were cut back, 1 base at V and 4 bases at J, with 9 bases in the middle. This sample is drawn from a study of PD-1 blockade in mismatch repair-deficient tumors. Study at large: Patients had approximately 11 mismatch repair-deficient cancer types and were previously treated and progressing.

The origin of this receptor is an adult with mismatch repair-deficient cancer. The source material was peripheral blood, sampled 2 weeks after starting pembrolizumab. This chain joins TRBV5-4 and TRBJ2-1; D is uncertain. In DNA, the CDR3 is TGTGCCAGCAGCTTGCGGAGATCATACAATGAGCAGTTCTTC. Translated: CASSLRRSYNEQFF.